This TCR beta chain was found in a study of human T cells and chemical hapten exposure. Turning to the study itself: Read at 6 days, the patch tests placed 0.01% DPC on the upper back.

This clonotype has a count of ten or more. The CDR3 runs 15 residues. The V gene lost 0 bases and the J gene lost 5 bases, with 11 bases spanning the gap. Germline V gives CDR1 KGHSH, CDR2 LQKENI. Individual cDNA molecules in this library carried unique molecular identifiers. TCRdb ran MiXCR on the RACE reads and lists one entry per CDR3 protein. The sample contains approximately 79,000 distinct CDR3 sequences, 9% to 12% of which appear only once. The time point here: patch test 1, 2 weeks after DPC sensitization. As to treatment: therapeutic diphenylcyclopropenone sensitization with weekly scalp DPC. Source: whole blood, taken in connection with sensitization to the hapten diphenylcyclopropenone (DPC). This sequence originates from a woman in her 50s with alopecia areata. Some clones in this sample may be carry-over from other donors' samples. The chain combines TRBV18 with TRBJ1-5; D is perhaps TRBD1 (6 bases). The CDR3 protein is CASSPPGGGHQPQHF. CDR3 in DNA: TGTGCCAGCTCACCACCGGGAGGGGGTCATCAGCCCCAGCATTTT.